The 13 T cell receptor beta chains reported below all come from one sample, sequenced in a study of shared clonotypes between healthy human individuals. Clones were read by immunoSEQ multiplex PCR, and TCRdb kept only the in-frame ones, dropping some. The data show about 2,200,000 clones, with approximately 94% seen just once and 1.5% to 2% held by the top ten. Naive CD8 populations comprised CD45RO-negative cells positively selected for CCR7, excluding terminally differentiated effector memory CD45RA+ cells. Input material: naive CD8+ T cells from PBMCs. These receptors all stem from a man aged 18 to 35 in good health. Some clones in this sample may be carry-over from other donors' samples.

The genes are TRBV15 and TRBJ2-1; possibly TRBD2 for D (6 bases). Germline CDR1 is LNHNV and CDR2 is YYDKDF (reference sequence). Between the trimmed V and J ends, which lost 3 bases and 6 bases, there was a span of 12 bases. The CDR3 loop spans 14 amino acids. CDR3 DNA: TGTGCCACCAGCAGCGGGAGCGCCCCCAATGAGCAGTTCTTC. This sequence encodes CATSSGSAPNEQFF. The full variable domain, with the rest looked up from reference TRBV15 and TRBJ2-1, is DAMVIQNPRYQVTQFGKPVTLSCSQTLNHNVMYWYQQKSSQAPKLLFHYYDKDFNNEADTPDNFQSRRPNTSFCFLDIRSPGLGDTAMYLCATSSGSAPNEQFFGPGTRLTVL.

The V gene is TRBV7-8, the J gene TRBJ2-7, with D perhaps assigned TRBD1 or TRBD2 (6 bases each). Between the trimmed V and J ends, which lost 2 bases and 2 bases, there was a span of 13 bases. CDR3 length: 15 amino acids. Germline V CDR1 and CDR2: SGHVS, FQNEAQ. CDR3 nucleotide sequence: TGTGCCAGCAGCTTAAGGGGGGCGGCAACCTACGAGCAGTACTTC. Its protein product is CASSLRGAATYEQYF.

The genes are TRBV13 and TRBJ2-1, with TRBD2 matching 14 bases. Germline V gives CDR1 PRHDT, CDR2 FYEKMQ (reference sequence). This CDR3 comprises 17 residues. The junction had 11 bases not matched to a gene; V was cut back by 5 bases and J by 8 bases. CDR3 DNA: TGTGCCAGCAGCCCGACTGGACTAGCGGGAGGCACCTATGAGCAGTTCTTC. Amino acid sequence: CASSPTGLAGGTYEQFF.

The CDR3 nucleotides are TGTGCCAGCAGTGAAACGATCGGGTTACTTCATAGCAATCAGCCCCAGCATTTT. This sequence encodes CASSETIGLLHSNQPQHF. This sequence joins TRBV6-1 and TRBJ1-5; D is undetermined. Germline CDR1 MNHNS, CDR2 SASEGT. The CDR3 runs 18 residues. Trimming took off 2 bases at V and 0 bases at J, with 17 bases between the two ends.

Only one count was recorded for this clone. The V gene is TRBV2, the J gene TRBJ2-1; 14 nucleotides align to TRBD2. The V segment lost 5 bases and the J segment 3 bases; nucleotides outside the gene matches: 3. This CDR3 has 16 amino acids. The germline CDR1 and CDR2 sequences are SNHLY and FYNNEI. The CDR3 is CASSSGLAGGYNEQFF. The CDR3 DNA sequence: TGTGCCAGCAGTTCCGGACTAGCGGGAGGCTACAATGAGCAGTTCTTC.

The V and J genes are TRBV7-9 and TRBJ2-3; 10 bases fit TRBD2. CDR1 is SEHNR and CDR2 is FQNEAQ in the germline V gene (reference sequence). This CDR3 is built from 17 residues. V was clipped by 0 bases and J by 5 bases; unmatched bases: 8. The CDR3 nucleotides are TGTGCCAGCAGCTTAGCGCGCCAGCGGGAGGGCCGAGATACGCAGTATTTT. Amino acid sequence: CASSLARQREGRDTQYF.

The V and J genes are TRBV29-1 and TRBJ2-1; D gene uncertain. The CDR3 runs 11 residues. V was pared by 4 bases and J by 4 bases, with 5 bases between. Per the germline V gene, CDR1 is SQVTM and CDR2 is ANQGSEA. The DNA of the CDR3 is TGCAGCGTTGCCTGGTACAATGAGCAGTTCTTC. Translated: CSVAWYNEQFF.

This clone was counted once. CDR3 residues: CASSPLARNNEQFF. The CDR3 DNA sequence: TGTGCCAGCAGTCCACTAGCGAGAAACAATGAGCAGTTCTTC. This sequence joins TRBV5-6 and TRBJ2-1; 7 bases fit TRBD2. Germline CDR1 and CDR2: SGHDT and YYEEEE. The V segment lost 5 bases and the J segment 5 bases; nucleotides outside the gene matches: 7. This CDR3 contains 14 residues. The full variable domain, in which reference TRBV5-6 and TRBJ2-1 provide the parts outside the CDR3, is DAGVTQSPTHLIKTRGQQVTLRCSPKSGHDTVSWYQQALGQGPQFIFQYYEEEERQRGNFPDRFSGHQFPNYSSELNVNALLLGDSALYLCASSPLARNNEQFFGPGTRLTVL.

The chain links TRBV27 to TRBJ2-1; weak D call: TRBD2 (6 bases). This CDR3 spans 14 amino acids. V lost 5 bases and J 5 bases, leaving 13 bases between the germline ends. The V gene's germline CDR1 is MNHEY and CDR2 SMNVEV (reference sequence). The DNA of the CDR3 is TGTGCCAGCAGTAGCGGGCTAGAAGACAATGAGCAGTTCTTC. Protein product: CASSSGLEDNEQFF.

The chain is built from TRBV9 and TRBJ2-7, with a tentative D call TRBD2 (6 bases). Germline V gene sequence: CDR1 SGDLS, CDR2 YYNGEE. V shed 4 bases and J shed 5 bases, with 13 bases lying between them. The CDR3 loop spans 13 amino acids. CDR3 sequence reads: CASSPTPSDEQYF. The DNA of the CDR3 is TGTGCCAGCAGCCCGACGCCTAGCGACGAGCAGTACTTC.

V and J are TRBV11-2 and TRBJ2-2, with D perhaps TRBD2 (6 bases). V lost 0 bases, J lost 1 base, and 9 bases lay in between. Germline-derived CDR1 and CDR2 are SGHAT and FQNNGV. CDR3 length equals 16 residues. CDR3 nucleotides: TGTGCCAGCAGCTTAGAGTATAGCGGGAACACCGGGGAGCTGTTTTTT. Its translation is CASSLEYSGNTGELFF.

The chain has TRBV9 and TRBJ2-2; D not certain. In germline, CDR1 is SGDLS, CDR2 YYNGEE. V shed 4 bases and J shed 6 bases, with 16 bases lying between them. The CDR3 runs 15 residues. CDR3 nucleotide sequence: TGTGCCAGCAGCTCCCGGATCAACCACCCCGGGGAGCTGTTTTTT. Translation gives CASSSRINHPGELFF.

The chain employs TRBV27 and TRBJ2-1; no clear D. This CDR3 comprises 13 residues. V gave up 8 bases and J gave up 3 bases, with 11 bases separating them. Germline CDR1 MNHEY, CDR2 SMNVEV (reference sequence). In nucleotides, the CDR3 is TGTGCCAGCTCCGGGCTGAACTACAATGAGCAGTTCTTC. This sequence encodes CASSGLNYNEQFF.